This T cell receptor (beta chain) was retrieved from a study of Graves' ophthalmopathy and Graves' hyperthyroidism. Amplification targeted the TCR beta CDR3 regions, with RNA transcripts as the source material. Following a first-round RT-PCR that used HTBI primers, a second-round multiplex PCR was carried out. TCRdb re-called the multiplex PCR reads through MiXCR, storing one row per CDR3 protein. The table includes approximately 1.2 million distinct CDR3 sequences, 35% to 45% detected once. V was shortened by 8 bases and J by 6 bases, with 19 bases between the two germline ends. The CDR3 length is 13 residues. CDR1 is SQVTM, CDR2 ANQGSEA, per germline. Study results and limitations: Most thyroid-expanded clonotypes exceeding 0.001 frequency were also found in blood.

Of note for this clonotype: Its antigen is still unknown.

The chain couples TRBV29-1 to TRBJ1-1; D uncertain. The specimen sequenced was peripheral blood or thyroid tissue (not recorded which). The sequence was obtained from an adult man with Graves' hyperthyroidism. The CDR3 region has the DNA TGCAGCTTACGTAGGGAGAGAGGGTCTGAAGCTTTCTTT. Encoded protein: CSLRRERGSEAFF.